The entry below gives a single T cell receptor (beta chain) sequence along with its context. Participants came from some 23 US areas, aged about 18 to 95 years. Assay: immunoSEQ multiplex PCR; the TCRdb copy retains only in-frame clones and omits some. The data show 150,000 or so clones, with 84% seen just once and approximately 12% held by the top ten. The data were taken from a study of blood T cell repertoires in COVID-19. Study-wide context: PBMCs, B-cell-depleted T cells, or T cells provided the cDNA or gDNA that made up the material.

Per the germline V gene, CDR1 is MRHNA and CDR2 is SNTAGT. Trimming removed 0 bases from V and 2 bases from J, with 17 bases in between. This CDR3 has 18 residues. This sequence originates from a man aged 45 to 65 who had recovered from COVID-19. Material for sequencing was PBMCs or T cells enriched from blood (not recorded which). The genes are TRBV6-4 and TRBJ1-5, with a weak D call TRBD1 (5 bases). CDR3: CASSDSNIDRRCNQPQHF. CDR3 nucleotide sequence: TGTGCCAGCAGTGACTCGAATATCGACAGAAGGTGCAATCAGCCCCAGCATTTT.